Listed below are T cell receptor beta chains from one sample, sequenced in a study of CD8+ T cells in alopecia areata. Sequenced by immunoSEQ multiplex PCR; TCRdb stores in-frame clones only, minus some. The sample lists about 64,000 clones; roughly 46% were seen once. Sequenced here: CD8+ T cells sorted from blood, sampled at roughly week 36, from a patient treated with tofacitinib. The source of these receptors is a human donor with alopecia areata. The CDR3 runs from the conserved cysteine through the conserved F or W. The D gene is left open where the match is weak. Not every row has a clone size; where given, it reads once, few, many or a size class.

>TRBJ2-7|NA|few|TRBV4-1
TGCGCCAGCAGCCTCACCGGGACCTCGCACGAGCAGTACTTC
CASSLTGTSHEQYF
>TRBJ1-1|NA|few|TRBV29-1
TGCAGCGTTGATAGGTCAGGGAACACTGAAGCTTTCTTT
CSVDRSGNTEAFF
>TRBJ1-2|NA|NA|TRBV7-9
TGTGCCAGCGGCAGGGGAAGGAATGGCTACACCTTC
CASGRGRNGYTF
>TRBJ2-7|NA|NA|TRBV25-1
TGTGCCAGCAGTGAATGGGACGGTCTCTACGAGCAGTACTTC
CASSEWDGLYEQYF
>TRBJ2-6|NA|NA|TRBV5-4
TGTGCCAGCAGCTTGACAGGTCCAGGGGCCAACGTCCTGACTTTC
CASSLTGPGANVLTF
>TRBJ1-2|NA|few|TRBV29-1
TGCAGCGTCCCCTCCGGCTCTAACTATGGCTACACCTTC
CSVPSGSNYGYTF
>TRBJ2-2|TRBD2|few|TRBV2
TGTGCCAGCAGTGAAATGAGCGGGAGCCCCACCGGGGAGCTGTTTTTT
CASSEMSGSPTGELFF
>TRBJ1-2|NA|NA|TRBV6-5
TGTGCCAGCAGTACCCGCGGGGGTAGCTATGGCTACACCTTC
CASSTRGGSYGYTF
>TRBJ2-5|NA|NA|TRBV9
TGTGCCAGCAGCGGTCTAGGGGAGACCCAGTACTTC
CASSGLGETQYF
>TRBJ1-4|TRBD1|NA|TRBV29-1
TGCAGCGTTGAAGCCAGGGGGCTAGATGAAAAACTGTTTTTT
CSVEARGLDEKLFF
>TRBJ1-3|TRBD1|NA|TRBV29-1
TGCAGCGTTGAATTCGCTCTACCGGGACAGGGAAACACCATATATTTT
CSVEFALPGQGNTIYF
>TRBJ2-1|NA|few|TRBV7-8
TGTGCCAGCAGCCAGGATCGGGGCAGGGGCAATGAGCAGTTCTTC
CASSQDRGRGNEQFF
>TRBJ2-1|TRBD1|NA|TRBV29-1
TGCAGCGTTGAAGATAGGGGGACAGGCTACAATGAGCAGTTCTTC
CSVEDRGTGYNEQFF
>TRBJ2-1|NA|NA|TRBV29-1
TGCAGCGTCCCTGAGGGTGAGCAGTTCTTC
CSVPEGEQFF
>TRBJ2-7|NA|few|TRBV4-1
TGCGCCAGCAGCCACCGTGAGGGGCTTGGCGACGAGCAGTACTTC
CASSHREGLGDEQYF
>TRBJ1-2|NA|few|TRBV4-1
TGCGCCAGCAGCCAAAATTCGGACGCAGGATTCTATGGCTACACCTTC
CASSQNSDAGFYGYTF
>TRBJ1-1|NA|few|TRBV30
TGTGCCTGGACCGAGTGGGAGAGTGCTTTCTTT
CAWTEWESAFF
>TRBJ2-7|TRBD2|NA|TRBV7-3
TGTGCCAGCAGCCCTAGCGGAAGCTCCTACGAGCAGTACTTC
CASSPSGSSYEQYF
>TRBJ1-3|TRBD1|few|TRBV9
TGTGCCAGCAGCGTCGGGACAGGGGCTGGAAACACCATATATTTT
CASSVGTGAGNTIYF
>TRBJ1-2|NA|few|TRBV30
TGTGCCTGGGCAGGCTCTGGCTACACCTTC
CAWAGSGYTF
>TRBJ2-7|TRBD1|NA|TRBV29-1
TGCGGCGTCGAACTCCGGGACAGGGGTGCGGAGTACTTC
CGVELRDRGAEYF
>TRBJ2-7|TRBD2|NA|TRBV4-3
TGCGCCAGCAGCCAAGGGATAGCGGGGGCCTACGAGCAGTACTTC
CASSQGIAGAYEQYF
>TRBJ2-7|TRBD2|few|TRBV29-1
TGCAGCGTTTTTGGGGCGCTAGCGGGAGCCTACGAGCAGTACTTC
CSVFGALAGAYEQYF
>TRBJ2-7|TRBD1|NA|TRBV9
TGTGCCAGCAGCTCCGGACAGGGGAACTACGAGCAGTACTTC
CASSSGQGNYEQYF
>TRBJ1-2|TRBD1|NA|TRBV30
TGTGCCTGGGCTACCGGGACAGGGGACTATGGCTACACCTTC
CAWATGTGDYGYTF
>TRBJ2-7|NA|NA|TRBV6-5
TGTGCCAGCAGTTATTCAGCCTCCTACGAGCAGTACTTC
CASSYSASYEQYF
>TRBJ1-1|NA|NA|TRBV30
TGTGCCTGGAGTGTATCTGGGCGGGCTGAAGCTTTCTTT
CAWSVSGRAEAFF
>TRBJ2-7|NA|NA|TRBV4-3
TGCGCCATGAACAGGGAGCAGTACTTC
CAMNREQYF
>TRBJ1-1|NA|few|TRBV2
TGTGCCAGCCTACCCCCGGGACCCTTGATCGCTGAAGCTTTCTTT
CASLPPGPLIAEAFF
>TRBJ1-5|NA|NA|TRBV7-9
TGTGCCAGCAGCTTAAGCCTCTCGAGCGGTCAGCCCCAGCATTTT
CASSLSLSSGQPQHF
>TRBJ2-7|NA|NA|TRBV30
TGTGCCTGGAGTGGAGGAGCGGCCCCCTACGAGCAGTACTTC
CAWSGGAAPYEQYF
>TRBJ2-1|NA|NA|TRBV30
TGTGCCTGGAAGCGGGTCTACAATGAGCAGTTCTTC
CAWKRVYNEQFF
>TRBJ2-7|TRBD1|few|TRBV19
TGTGCCAGTAGTATCACAGGGGGCTACGAGCAGTACTTC
CASSITGGYEQYF
>TRBJ1-2|NA|few|TRBV7-9
TGTGCCAGCAGCTTAGGTGGAGGCGATGGCTACACCTTC
CASSLGGGDGYTF